The present TCR beta chain was sequenced within a study of cytomegalovirus exposure and HLA in healthy donors. About this clone itself: Its antigen is not known.

Study outcomes and limitations: Roughly even sequencing depth across donors was the assumption behind the presence/absence analyses.

The PCR employed 60 Vbeta primers together with 13 Jbeta primers. Only in-frame clones appear in the TCRdb table, and some are missing; sequencing was by immunoSEQ multiplex PCR. The table lists roughly 150,000 clones, roughly 87% of them singletons. The CDR3 covers 15 residues. Germline V gene data show CDR1 as MDHEN and CDR2 as SYDVKM. This sequence originates from a man over 45 in good health and CMV-seropositive. Source material: PBMCs. J is TRBJ2-5 and V is TRBV28; 9 bases map to TRBD2. The last part of the DNA fits TRBJ2-7 better; the J call may be wrong. The DNA for the CDR3 is TGTGCCAGCAGTTTTCCTAGCGGGGTCTCCTACGAGCAGTACTTC. Its translation: CASSFPSGVSYEQYF.